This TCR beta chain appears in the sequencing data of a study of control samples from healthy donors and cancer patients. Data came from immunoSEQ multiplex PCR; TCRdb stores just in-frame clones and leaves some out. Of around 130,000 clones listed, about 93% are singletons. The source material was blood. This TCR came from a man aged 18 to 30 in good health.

The DNA of the CDR3 is TGTGCCAGCAGCTTAGTCCCCAGGGGACTAGCGGTCTTAAGAACGGATACGCAGTATTTT. It codes for CASSLVPRGLAVLRTDTQYF. The rearrangement uses TRBV7-8 and TRBJ2-3; 11 nucleotides match TRBD2. V gave up 1 base and J gave up 6 bases; unmatched junction bases: 18. The CDR3 has 20 residues. CDR1 is SGHVS, CDR2 FQNEAQ, per germline.